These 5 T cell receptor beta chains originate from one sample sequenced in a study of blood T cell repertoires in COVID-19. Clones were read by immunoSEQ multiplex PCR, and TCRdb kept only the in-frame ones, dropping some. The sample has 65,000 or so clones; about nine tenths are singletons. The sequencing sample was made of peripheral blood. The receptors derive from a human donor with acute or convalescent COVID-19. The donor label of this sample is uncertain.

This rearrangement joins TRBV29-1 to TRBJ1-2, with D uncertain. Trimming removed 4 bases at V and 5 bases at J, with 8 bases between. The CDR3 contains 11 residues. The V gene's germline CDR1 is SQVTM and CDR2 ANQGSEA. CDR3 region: CSVARDYGYTF. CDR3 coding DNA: TGCAGCGTTGCCCGAGATTATGGCTACACCTTC.

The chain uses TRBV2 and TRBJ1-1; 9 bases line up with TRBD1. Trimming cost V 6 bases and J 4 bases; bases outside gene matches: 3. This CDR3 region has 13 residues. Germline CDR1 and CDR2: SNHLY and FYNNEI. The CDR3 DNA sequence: TGTGCCAGCAGAAGGGACAGGGTCACTGAAGCTTTCTTT. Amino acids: CASRRDRVTEAFF.

The CDR3 reads CATSDPGGPNEKLFF. The DNA for the CDR3 is TGTGCCACCAGTGATCCAGGGGGCCCTAATGAAAAACTGTTTTTT. This chain uses TRBV24-1 with TRBJ1-4, with TRBD1 identical over 8 bases. Germline loops: CDR1 KGHDR, CDR2 SFDVKD. This CDR3 is 15 amino acids long. V was clipped by 3 bases and J by 3 bases; unmatched bases: 2.

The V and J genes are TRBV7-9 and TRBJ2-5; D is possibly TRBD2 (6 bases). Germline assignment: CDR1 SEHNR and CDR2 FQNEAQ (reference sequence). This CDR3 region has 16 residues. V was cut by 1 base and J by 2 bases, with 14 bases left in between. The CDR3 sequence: CASSLDGRGRQETQYF. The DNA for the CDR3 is TGTGCCAGCAGCTTAGACGGGAGAGGCCGACAAGAGACCCAGTACTTC.

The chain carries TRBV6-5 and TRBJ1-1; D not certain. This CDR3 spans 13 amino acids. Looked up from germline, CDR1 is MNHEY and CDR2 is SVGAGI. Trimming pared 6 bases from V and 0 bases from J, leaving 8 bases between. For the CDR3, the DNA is TGTGCCAGCAGGAGGAACATGAACACTGAAGCTTTCTTT. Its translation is CASRRNMNTEAFF.